The 8 T cell receptor beta chains below all came from one sample that was sequenced in a study of cytomegalovirus exposure and HLA in healthy donors. PCR employed 60 Vbeta and 13 Jbeta primers. Generated by immunoSEQ multiplex PCR, the TCRdb table keeps only in-frame clones and is missing some. The data hold about 150,000 clones, with about 80% observed a single time. Sequences were obtained from PBMCs. The receptors were sampled from a woman between 25 and 40 years old in good health and CMV-seropositive.

The CDR3 here is CASSLPSGRFQETQYF. CDR3 bases: TGTGCCAGCAGCTTGCCTAGCGGGAGATTCCAAGAGACCCAGTACTTC. This chain links TRBV5-6 with TRBJ2-5; 10 nucleotides agree with TRBD2. Trimming took 1 base from V and 1 from J; bases not matched to a gene: 4. CDR1 and CDR2 from the germline V gene are SGHDT and YYEEEE. The CDR3 has 16 residues.

In this sample, this clone turned up once. The rearrangement uses TRBV11-2 and TRBJ2-5; 9 bases align to TRBD2. The CDR3 runs 17 residues. Unmatched junction bases numbered 11, after V lost 1 base and J lost 5 bases. The germline gives CDR1 SGHAT, CDR2 FQNNGV. CDR3: CASSLGAGGRAGETQYF. The CDR3 nucleotides read TGTGCCAGCAGCTTAGGGGCCGGCGGGAGGGCCGGCGAGACCCAGTACTTC.

The chain joins TRBV27 to TRBJ1-2; D ambiguous. The CDR3 has 17 residues. V dropped 1 base and J dropped 4 bases, with 19 bases sitting between them. CDR1 is MNHEY and CDR2 is SMNVEV in the germline V gene (reference sequence). CDR3 amino acids: CASSLFTPERLSYGYTF. As DNA, the CDR3 is TGTGCCAGCAGTTTATTTACCCCGGAGAGATTAAGCTATGGCTACACCTTC.

The chain couples TRBV27 to TRBJ2-7, with TRBD2 identical over 15 bases. V lost 6 bases, J lost 2 bases, and 14 bases stayed unmatched. This CDR3 contains 19 residues. Germline-derived CDR1 and CDR2 are MNHEY and SMNVEV (reference sequence). The CDR3 reads CASRSDTGTSGRTTYEQYF. The CDR3, as DNA: TGTGCCAGCAGGAGCGACACCGGGACTAGCGGGAGGACGACCTACGAGCAGTACTTC.

The J gene is TRBJ2-1, the V gene TRBV30; 12 bases align to TRBD2. The V gene end was trimmed by 1 base and the J gene end by 6 bases; junction bases not matched to a gene: 1. The V gene's germline CDR1 is GTSNPN and CDR2 SVGIG (reference sequence). The CDR3 has 14 residues. CDR3 bases: TGTGCCTGGAGTGGACTAGCGGGAGCCAATGAGCAGTTCTTC. Translating gives CAWSGLAGANEQFF. The entire variable domain, with the rest obtained from reference TRBV30 and TRBJ2-1, is as follows: SQTIHQWPATLVQPVGSPLSLECTVEGTSNPNLYWYRQAAGRGLQLLFYSVGIGQISSEVPQNLSASRPQDRQFILSSKKLLLSDSGFYLCAWSGLAGANEQFFGPGTRLTVL.

V usage is TRBV6-5 and J usage is TRBJ2-1, with a tentative D call TRBD1 (5 bases). CDR1 and CDR2 from the germline V gene are MNHEY and SVGAGI. Trimming took off 4 bases at V and 12 bases at J, with 16 bases between the two ends. The CDR3 runs to 13 residues. The CDR3 DNA reads as TGTGCCAGCAGTTCCCCAGGGAAACCACGGCAGTTCTTC. Translated: CASSSPGKPRQFF.

This clone occurred once. The gene calls are TRBV5-1 and TRBJ1-1, with D possibly matching TRBD1 (6 bases). CDR1 and CDR2 from the germline V gene are SGHRS and YFSETQ. The CDR3 length is 14 residues. V was clipped by 0 bases and J by 4 bases, with 10 bases between them. Here the CDR3 reads CASSLAQGITEAFF. The CDR3 coding sequence is TGCGCCAGCAGCTTGGCACAGGGTATCACTGAAGCTTTCTTT.

The V gene is TRBV28, the J gene TRBJ1-4, with D maybe TRBD1 (5 bases). CDR1 MDHEN and CDR2 SYDVKM come from the germline V gene. CDR3 length: 15 residues. V was clipped by 5 bases and J by 7 bases, with 17 bases between them. CDR3 region: CASSAKGLPGEKLFF. CDR3 in DNA: TGTGCCAGCAGTGCAAAGGGGTTACCGGGTGAAAAACTGTTTTTT. The complete variable domain, with remaining parts taken from reference TRBV28 and TRBJ1-4, reads DVKVTQSSRYLVKRTGEKVFLECVQDMDHENMFWYRQDPGLGLRLIYFSYDVKMKEKGDIPEGYSVSREKKERFSLILESASTNQTSMYLCASSAKGLPGEKLFFGSGTQLSVL.